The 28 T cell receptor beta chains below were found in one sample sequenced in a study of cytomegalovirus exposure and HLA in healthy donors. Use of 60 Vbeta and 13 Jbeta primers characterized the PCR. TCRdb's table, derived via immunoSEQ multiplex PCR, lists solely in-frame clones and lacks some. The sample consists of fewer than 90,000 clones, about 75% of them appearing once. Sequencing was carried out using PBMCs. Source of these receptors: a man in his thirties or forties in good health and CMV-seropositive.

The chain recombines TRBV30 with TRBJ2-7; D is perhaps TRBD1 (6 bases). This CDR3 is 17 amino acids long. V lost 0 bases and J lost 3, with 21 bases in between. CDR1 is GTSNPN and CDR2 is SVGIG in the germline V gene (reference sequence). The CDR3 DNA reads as TGTGCCTGGAGTGTGCCCCAGAAGGGACACACTTACTACGAGCAGTACTTC. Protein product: CAWSVPQKGHTYYEQYF.

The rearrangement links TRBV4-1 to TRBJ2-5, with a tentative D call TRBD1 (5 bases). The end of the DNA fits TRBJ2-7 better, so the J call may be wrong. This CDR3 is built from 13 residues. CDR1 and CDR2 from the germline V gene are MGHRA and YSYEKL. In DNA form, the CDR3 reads TGCGCCAGCAGTCGGACATGGAACTACGAGCAGTACTTC. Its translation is CASSRTWNYEQYF.

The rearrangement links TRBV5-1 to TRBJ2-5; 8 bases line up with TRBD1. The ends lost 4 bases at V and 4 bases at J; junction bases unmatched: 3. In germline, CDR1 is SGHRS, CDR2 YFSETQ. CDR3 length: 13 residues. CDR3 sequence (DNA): TGCGCCAGCAGCCCAGGACAGGGAGAGACCCAGTACTTC. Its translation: CASSPGQGETQYF.

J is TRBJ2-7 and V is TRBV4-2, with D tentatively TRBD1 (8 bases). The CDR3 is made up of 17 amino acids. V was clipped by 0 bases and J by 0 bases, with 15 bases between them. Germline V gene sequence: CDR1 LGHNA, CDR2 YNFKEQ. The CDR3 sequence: CASSQDPTGGASYEQYF. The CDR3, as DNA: TGTGCCAGCAGCCAAGATCCCACAGGGGGGGCCTCCTACGAGCAGTACTTC.

CDR3 nucleotide sequence: TGTGCCAGCAGCTTACGTCCGGGGGGCGGGAATGAGCAGTTCTTC. This translates into CASSLRPGGGNEQFF. The chain carries TRBV7-8 and TRBJ2-1; a weak D match, TRBD2 (7 bases). Germline values: CDR1 SGHVS, CDR2 FQNEAQ. Trimming stripped 2 bases from V and 7 bases from J, with 15 bases between. The CDR3 sequence is 15 residues long.

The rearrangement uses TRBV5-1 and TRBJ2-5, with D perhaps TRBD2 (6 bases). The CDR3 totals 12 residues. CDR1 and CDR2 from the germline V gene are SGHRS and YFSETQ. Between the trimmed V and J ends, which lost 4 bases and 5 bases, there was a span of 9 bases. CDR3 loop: CASSGGVETQYF. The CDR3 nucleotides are TGCGCCAGCAGCGGCGGGGTTGAGACCCAGTACTTC.

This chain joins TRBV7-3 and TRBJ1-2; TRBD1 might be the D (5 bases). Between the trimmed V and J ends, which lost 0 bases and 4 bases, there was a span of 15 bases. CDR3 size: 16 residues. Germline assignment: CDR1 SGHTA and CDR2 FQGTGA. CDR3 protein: CASSLTGSGGGYGYTF. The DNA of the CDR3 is TGTGCCAGCAGCTTAACGGGGTCCGGGGGGGGCTATGGCTACACCTTC.

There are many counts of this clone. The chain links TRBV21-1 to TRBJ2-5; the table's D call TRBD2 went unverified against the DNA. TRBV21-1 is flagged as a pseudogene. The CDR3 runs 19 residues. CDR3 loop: CASSEVSVLAGVGQETQYF. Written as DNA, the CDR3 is TGTGCCAGCAGCGAGGTGTCGGTACTAGCGGGGGTTGGCCAAGAGACCCAGTACTTC.

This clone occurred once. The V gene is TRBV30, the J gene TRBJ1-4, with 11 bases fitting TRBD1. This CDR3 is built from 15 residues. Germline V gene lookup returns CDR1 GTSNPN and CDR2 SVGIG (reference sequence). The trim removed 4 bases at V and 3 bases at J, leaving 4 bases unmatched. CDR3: CAWMDRGPANEKLFF. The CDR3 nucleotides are TGTGCCTGGATGGACAGGGGGCCGGCTAATGAAAAACTGTTTTTT.

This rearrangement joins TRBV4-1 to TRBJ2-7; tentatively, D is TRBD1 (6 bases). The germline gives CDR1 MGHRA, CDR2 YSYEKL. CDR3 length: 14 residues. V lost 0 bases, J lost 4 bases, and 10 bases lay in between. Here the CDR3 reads CASSQEQGWYEQYF. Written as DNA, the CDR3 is TGCGCCAGCAGCCAAGAGCAGGGGTGGTACGAGCAGTACTTC.

The CDR3: CASSRLSGSGNSRSYNEQFF. The DNA for the CDR3 is TGTGCCAGCAGCCGACTTAGTGGTAGCGGGAATTCCCGCTCCTACAATGAGCAGTTCTTC. The chain employs TRBV7-8 and TRBJ2-1; 8 bases are a match to TRBD2. The V gene end was trimmed by 5 bases and the J gene end by 0 bases; junction bases not matched to a gene: 18. The CDR3 length is 20 residues. Per germline, CDR1 SGHVS and CDR2 FQNEAQ.

The CDR3 region is CASSTLPGQGGEKLFF. As DNA, the CDR3 is TGTGCCAGTAGTACTCTGCCGGGACAGGGTGGAGAAAAACTGTTTTTT. This chain connects TRBV19 to TRBJ1-4, with 9 bases lining up with TRBD1. The J segment lost 8 bases and the V segment lost 4 bases, leaving 11 bases of the junction unmatched. This CDR3 has 16 residues. CDR1 is LNHDA, CDR2 SQIVND, per germline (reference sequence).

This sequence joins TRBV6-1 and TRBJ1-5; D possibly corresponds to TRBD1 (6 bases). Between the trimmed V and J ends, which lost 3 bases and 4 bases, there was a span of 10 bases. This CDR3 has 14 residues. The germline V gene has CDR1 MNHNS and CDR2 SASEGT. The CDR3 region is CASSEGHTNQPQHF. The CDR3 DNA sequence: TGTGCCAGCAGTGAGGGACATACGAATCAGCCCCAGCATTTT.

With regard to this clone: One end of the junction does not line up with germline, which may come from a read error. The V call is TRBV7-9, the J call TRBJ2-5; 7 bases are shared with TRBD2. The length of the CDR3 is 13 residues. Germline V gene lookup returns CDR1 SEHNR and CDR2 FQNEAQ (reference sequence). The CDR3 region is CSSSSGGQETQYF. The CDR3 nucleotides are TGTTCCAGCAGCTCCGGGGGGCAAGAGACCCAGTACTTC.

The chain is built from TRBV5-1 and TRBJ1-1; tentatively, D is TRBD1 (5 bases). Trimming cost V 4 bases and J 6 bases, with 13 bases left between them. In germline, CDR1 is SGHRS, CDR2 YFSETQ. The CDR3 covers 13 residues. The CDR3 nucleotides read TGCGCCAGCAGCCGAGATATGACAGCTGAAGCTTTCTTT. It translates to CASSRDMTAEAFF. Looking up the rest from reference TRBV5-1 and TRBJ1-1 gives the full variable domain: KAGVTQTPRYLIKTRGQQVTLSCSPISGHRSVSWYQQTPGQGLQFLFEYFSETQRNKGNFPGRFSGRQFSNSRSEMNVSTLELGDSALYLCASSRDMTAEAFFGQGTRLTVV.

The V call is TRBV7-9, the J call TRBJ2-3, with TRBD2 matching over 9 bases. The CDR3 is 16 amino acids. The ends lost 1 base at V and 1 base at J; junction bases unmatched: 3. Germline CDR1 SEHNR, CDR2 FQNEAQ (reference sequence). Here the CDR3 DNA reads TGTGCCAGCAGCTTAGGGTCTAGCGGGGGCACAGATACGCAGTATTTT. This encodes CASSLGSSGGTDTQYF.

The CDR3 sequence is CASSVANPTSGGPRTQYF. CDR3 nucleotide sequence: TGTGCCAGCAGCGTAGCTAATCCGACTAGCGGGGGACCGAGAACGCAGTATTTT. The genes are TRBV9 and TRBJ2-3, with 12 positions matching TRBD2. Germline V gene data show CDR1 as SGDLS and CDR2 as YYNGEE. CDR3 length: 18 amino acids. Unmatched junction bases numbered 14, after V lost 0 bases and J lost 9 bases.

The CDR3 region has the DNA TGTGCCAGCAGCTTAATTGGCCTAGCTTCCTACAATGAGCAGTTCTTC. This encodes CASSLIGLASYNEQFF. V and J are TRBV11-2 and TRBJ2-1; D is perhaps TRBD2 (5 bases). CDR3 length: 16 amino acids. Between the trimmed V and J ends, which lost 2 bases and 1 base, there was a span of 12 bases. In germline, CDR1 is SGHAT, CDR2 FQNNGV.

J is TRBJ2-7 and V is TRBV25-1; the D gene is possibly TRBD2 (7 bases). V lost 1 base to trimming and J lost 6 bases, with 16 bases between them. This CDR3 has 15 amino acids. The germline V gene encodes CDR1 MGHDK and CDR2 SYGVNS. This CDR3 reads CASSEWEGEGSEQYF. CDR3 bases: TGTGCCAGCAGTGAATGGGAGGGGGAGGGATCCGAGCAGTACTTC.

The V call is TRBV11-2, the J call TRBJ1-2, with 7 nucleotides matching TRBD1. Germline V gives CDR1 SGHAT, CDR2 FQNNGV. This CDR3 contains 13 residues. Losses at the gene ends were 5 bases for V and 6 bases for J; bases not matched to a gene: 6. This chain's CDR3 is CASSITGDHGYTF. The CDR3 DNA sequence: TGTGCCAGCAGCATCACAGGGGATCATGGCTACACCTTC.

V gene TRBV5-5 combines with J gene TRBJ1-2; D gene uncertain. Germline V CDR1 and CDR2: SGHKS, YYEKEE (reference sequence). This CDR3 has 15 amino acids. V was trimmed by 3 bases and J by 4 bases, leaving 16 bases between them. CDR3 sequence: CASSSSGGISYGYTF. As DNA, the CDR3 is TGTGCCAGCAGCTCATCCGGAGGAATCTCCTATGGCTACACCTTC.

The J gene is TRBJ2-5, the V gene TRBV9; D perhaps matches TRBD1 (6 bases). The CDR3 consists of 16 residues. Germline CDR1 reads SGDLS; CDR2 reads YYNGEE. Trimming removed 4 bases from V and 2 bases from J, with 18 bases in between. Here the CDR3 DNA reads TGTGCCAGCAGCCCCTCCGACAGGTGGTCACAAGAGACCCAGTACTTC. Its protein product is CASSPSDRWSQETQYF.

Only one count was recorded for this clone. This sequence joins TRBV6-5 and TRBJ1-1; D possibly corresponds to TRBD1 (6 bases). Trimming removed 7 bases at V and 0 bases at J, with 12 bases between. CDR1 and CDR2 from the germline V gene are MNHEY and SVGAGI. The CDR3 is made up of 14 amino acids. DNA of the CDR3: TGTGCCAGCACAGGGGCGGCTATGAACACTGAAGCTTTCTTT. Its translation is CASTGAAMNTEAFF.

This CDR3 is CSVQGQTMSEQYF. The CDR3 DNA follows: TGCAGCGTTCAGGGACAGACTATGAGCGAGCAGTACTTC. The rearrangement joins TRBV29-1 to TRBJ2-7; 7 bases line up with TRBD1. Germline V gives CDR1 SQVTM, CDR2 ANQGSEA. The CDR3 contains 13 residues. With 5 bases clipped from V and 6 bases from J, the junction kept 10 bases outside the gene matches.

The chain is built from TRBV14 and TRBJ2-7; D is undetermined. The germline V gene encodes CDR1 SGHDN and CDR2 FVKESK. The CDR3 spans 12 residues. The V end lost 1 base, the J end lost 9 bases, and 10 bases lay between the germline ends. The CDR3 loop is CASSQGAPRQYF. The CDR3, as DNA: TGTGCCAGCAGCCAAGGGGCCCCTCGGCAGTACTTC.

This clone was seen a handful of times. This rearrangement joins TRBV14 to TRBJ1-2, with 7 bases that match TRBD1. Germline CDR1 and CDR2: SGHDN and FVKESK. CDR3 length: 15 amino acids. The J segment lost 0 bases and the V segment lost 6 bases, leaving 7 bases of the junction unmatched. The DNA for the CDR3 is TGTGCCAGCAGACTTACAGGGGAAACTAACTATGGCTACACCTTC. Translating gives CASRLTGETNYGYTF. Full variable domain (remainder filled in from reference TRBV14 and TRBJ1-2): EAGVTQFPSHSVIEKGQTVTLRCDPISGHDNLYWYRRVMGKEIKFLLHFVKESKQDESGMPNNRFLAERTGGTYSTLKVQPAELEDSGVYFCASRLTGETNYGYTFGSGTRLTVV.

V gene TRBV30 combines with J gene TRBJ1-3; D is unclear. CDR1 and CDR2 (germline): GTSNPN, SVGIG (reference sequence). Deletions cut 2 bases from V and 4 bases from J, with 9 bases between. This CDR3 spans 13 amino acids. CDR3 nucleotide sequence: TGTGCCTGGAGTACCGGGAACGGAAACACCATATATTTT. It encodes CAWSTGNGNTIYF.

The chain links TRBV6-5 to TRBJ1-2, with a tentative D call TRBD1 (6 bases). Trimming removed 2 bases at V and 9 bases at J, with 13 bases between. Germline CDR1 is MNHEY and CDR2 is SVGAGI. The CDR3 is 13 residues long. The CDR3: CASSYNQGLSYTF. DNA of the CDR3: TGTGCCAGCAGTTACAATCAGGGGTTAAGCTACACCTTC.